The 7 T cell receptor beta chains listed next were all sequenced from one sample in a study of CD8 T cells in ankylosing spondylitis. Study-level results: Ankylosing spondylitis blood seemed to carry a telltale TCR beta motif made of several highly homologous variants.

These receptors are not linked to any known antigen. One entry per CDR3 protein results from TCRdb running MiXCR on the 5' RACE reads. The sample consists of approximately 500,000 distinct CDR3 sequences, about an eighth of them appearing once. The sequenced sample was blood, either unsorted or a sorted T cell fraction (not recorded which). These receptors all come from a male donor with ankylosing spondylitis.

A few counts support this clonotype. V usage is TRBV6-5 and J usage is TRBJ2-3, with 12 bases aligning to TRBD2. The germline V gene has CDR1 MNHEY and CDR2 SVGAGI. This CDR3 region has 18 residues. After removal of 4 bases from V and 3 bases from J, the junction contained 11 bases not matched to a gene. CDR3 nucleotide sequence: TGTGCCAGCAGTTCGTCCCCCGGACTAGCGGGATTTACAGATACGCAGTATTTT. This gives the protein CASSSSPGLAGFTDTQYF.

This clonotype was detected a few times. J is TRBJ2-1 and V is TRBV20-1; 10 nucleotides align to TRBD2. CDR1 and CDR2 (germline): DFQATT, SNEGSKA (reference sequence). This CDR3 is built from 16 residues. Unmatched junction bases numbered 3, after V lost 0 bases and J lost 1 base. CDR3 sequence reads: CSARDAGLASYNEQFF. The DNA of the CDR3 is TGCAGTGCTAGAGATGCGGGACTAGCGTCCTACAATGAGCAGTTCTTC.

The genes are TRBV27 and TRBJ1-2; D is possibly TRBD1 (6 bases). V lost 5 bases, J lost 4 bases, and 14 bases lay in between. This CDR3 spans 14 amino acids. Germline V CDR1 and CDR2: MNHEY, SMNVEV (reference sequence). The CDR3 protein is CASSLGGMGYGYTF. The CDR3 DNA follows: TGTGCCAGCAGTCTAGGGGGAATGGGCTATGGCTACACCTTC.

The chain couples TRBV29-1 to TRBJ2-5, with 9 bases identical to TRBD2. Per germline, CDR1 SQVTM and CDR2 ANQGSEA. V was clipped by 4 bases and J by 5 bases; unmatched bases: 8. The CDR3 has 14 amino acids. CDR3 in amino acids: CSVVDSGSAETQYF. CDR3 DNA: TGCAGCGTTGTCGATAGCGGGAGTGCTGAGACCCAGTACTTC.

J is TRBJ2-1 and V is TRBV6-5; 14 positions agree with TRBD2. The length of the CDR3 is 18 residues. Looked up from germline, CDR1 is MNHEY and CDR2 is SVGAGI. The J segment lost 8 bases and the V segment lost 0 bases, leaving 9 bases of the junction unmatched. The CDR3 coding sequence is TGTGCCAGCAGTTACTCCGGGACTAGCGGGAGTAGCCCTTATGAGCAGTTCTTC. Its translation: CASSYSGTSGSSPYEQFF.

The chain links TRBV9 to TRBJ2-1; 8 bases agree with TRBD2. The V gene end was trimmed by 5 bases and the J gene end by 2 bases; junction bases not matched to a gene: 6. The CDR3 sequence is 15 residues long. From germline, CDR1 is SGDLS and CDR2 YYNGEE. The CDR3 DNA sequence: TGTGCCAGCAGAACGGGGGGGGGCCCCTACAATGAGCAGTTCTTC. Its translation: CASRTGGGPYNEQFF.

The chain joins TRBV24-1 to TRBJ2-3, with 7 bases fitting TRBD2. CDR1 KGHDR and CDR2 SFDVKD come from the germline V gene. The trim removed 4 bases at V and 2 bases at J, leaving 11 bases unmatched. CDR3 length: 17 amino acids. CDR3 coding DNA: TGTGCCACCAGTGACCTGCCTAGCGGAGGGCCCACAGATACGCAGTATTTT. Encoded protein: CATSDLPSGGPTDTQYF.